The rows below give T cell receptor beta chains drawn from one sample of a study of cytomegalovirus exposure and HLA in healthy donors. Libraries were prepared by immunoSEQ multiplex PCR; TCRdb keeps only in-frame clonotypes and omits some of them. The sample shows roughly 220,000 clones, 75% to 85% of them seen only once. Sample: PBMCs. The receptors shown here come from a woman in her thirties or forties in good health and CMV-seronegative. The CDR3 runs from the conserved cysteine through the conserved F or W. A D gene is named only where the DNA matches it firmly. Rows give clone size only sometimes, using once, few, many, or a class for an expanded clone.

TGCGCCAGCAGCCAGCCGAGCGGTGGAGGTGAGCAGTTCTTC CASSQPSGGGEQFF TRBJ2-1 NA NA TRBV4-1
TGTGCCAGCAGCTCGACGGGGGGCTACGAGCAGTACTTC CASSSTGGYEQYF TRBJ2-7 NA TRBD2 TRBV7-6
TGCGCCAGCATCGAAACGGGACTAGCGGGAGATACGCAGTATTTT CASIETGLAGDTQYF TRBJ2-3 NA TRBD2 TRBV5-1
TGCGCCAGCAGCCTACAGGGGGCCTCCTACGAGCAGTACTTC CASSLQGASYEQYF TRBJ2-7 NA TRBD1 TRBV4-1
TGTGCCAGTAGTATAGTCGGCCTAGCGGACACCGGGGAGCTGTTTTTT CASSIVGLADTGELFF TRBJ2-2 once TRBD2 TRBV19
TGTGCCAGCAGTGTGGACAGGGTATGGAGCAATCAGCCCCAGCATTTT CASSVDRVWSNQPQHF TRBJ1-5 NA TRBD1 TRBV6-1
TGCGCCAGCAGCTTGGGAATGGGACTAGCGTGGGATGAGCAGTTCTTC CASSLGMGLAWDEQFF TRBJ2-1 NA TRBD2 TRBV5-1
TGTGCCAGCAGCCCCTGGACTAGCGGAACCTACAATGAGCAGTTCTTC CASSPWTSGTYNEQFF TRBJ2-1 NA TRBD2 TRBV7-3
TGTGCCAGCAGCTCGGGACAGCCCCAAGAGACCCAGTACTTC CASSSGQPQETQYF TRBJ2-5 NA TRBD1 TRBV7-3
TGTGCCAGCACAGGTCAGATAAATCAGCCCCAGCATTTT CASTGQINQPQHF TRBJ1-5 NA NA TRBV28
TGTGCCAGCAGCCCAAGGGACACCTACGAGCAGTACTTC CASSPRDTYEQYF TRBJ2-7 NA NA TRBV7-9
TGTGCCAGCGTCTCTGGGCCAAGGAAATACGAGCAGTACTTC CASVSGPRKYEQYF TRBJ2-7 NA NA TRBV28
TGTGCCAGCAGCCGTACCAGGGGGCCTTGGGACACCGGGGAGCTGTTTTTT CASSRTRGPWDTGELFF TRBJ2-2 NA TRBD1 TRBV7-8
TGTGCCAGTAGTATAGATCTTTTGCGGGGGGGGACCCAGTACTTC CASSIDLLRGGTQYF TRBJ2-5 NA TRBD2 TRBV19
TGTGCCAGCAGTGAATCTGAGGGGACACCAATCGCAGAGACCCAGTACTTC CASSESEGTPIAETQYF TRBJ2-5 few NA TRBV2
TGTGCCAGCAGCCAAGCGGGCGGGAGAACGCAGTATTTT CASSQAGGRTQYF TRBJ2-3 once TRBD2 TRBV4-2
TGTGCCAGCAGCGCGCCGGGGACACTTTCCTACGAGCAGTACTTC CASSAPGTLSYEQYF TRBJ2-7 once NA TRBV7-2
TGTGCCAGCAGCTCAGGGACAGCTGCGCTCGAGCAGTACTTC CASSSGTAALEQYF TRBJ2-7 NA TRBD1 TRBV7-6
TGTGCCAGCAGCCAAGGGGACAGGGAGGTTAACGAGCAGTACTTC CASSQGDREVNEQYF TRBJ2-7 once TRBD1 TRBV4-2
TGTGCCAGCTCACCTGGGACAGGGGGGAACTATGGCTACACCTTC CASSPGTGGNYGYTF TRBJ1-2 NA TRBD1 TRBV18
TGTGCCAGTAGTATAGAGTCGGGACACCAGCCCCAGCATTTT CASSIESGHQPQHF TRBJ1-5 NA NA TRBV19
TGTGCCAGCAGCGGCGGGGTCCTTAGCAATCAGCCCCAGCATTTT CASSGGVLSNQPQHF TRBJ1-5 NA NA TRBV7-9
TGTGCCAGCAGCCCGTGGACAGGAGGGGATGAAAAACTGTTTTTT CASSPWTGGDEKLFF TRBJ1-4 NA TRBD1 TRBV4-2
TGTGCCAGCAGCCCCCGGACTAGCGGGAGGTTGGATGAGCAGTTCTTC CASSPRTSGRLDEQFF TRBJ2-1 NA TRBD2 TRBV11-3
TGCGCCAGCAGCTCGGCGGGTGAGGGATATGGCTACACCTTC CASSSAGEGYGYTF TRBJ1-2 NA NA TRBV5-1
TGTGCCGTCGCGGGACAGGATCCCTCCTACGAGCAGTACTTC CAVAGQDPSYEQYF TRBJ2-7 NA TRBD1 TRBV6-1
TGTGCCAGCAGCCCCTCTTTACGACAGGGTTCGGAGGAGACCCAGTACTTC CASSPSLRQGSEETQYF TRBJ2-5 NA TRBD1 TRBV7-9
TGTGCCTGGAGTATTCAGGGGGCCATAACCCCGTACTTC CAWSIQGAITPYF TRBJ2-5 NA TRBD1 TRBV30
TGCGCCAGCAGCCCTACAACTTTCGGTACAGCGGTTACGCAGTATTTT CASSPTTFGTAVTQYF TRBJ2-3 few NA TRBV5-1
TGCAGCGTAGCTGGCGGATTAGAGACCCAGTACTTC CSVAGGLETQYF TRBJ2-5 few NA TRBV29-1
TGCGCCAGCAGCTTGTATCAGGGGGTTAACACCGGGGAGCTGTTTTTT CASSLYQGVNTGELFF TRBJ2-2 NA TRBD1 TRBV5-1
TGTGCCACCAGCAGAGACGGAACAGGGCCAGGATCTAACTATGGCTACACCTTC CATSRDGTGPGSNYGYTF TRBJ1-2 NA NA TRBV15
TGTGCCAGCAGCTCGGGGACAGGGTCCTCCGGGGAGCTGTTTTTT CASSSGTGSSGELFF TRBJ2-2 NA TRBD1 TRBV28
TGTGCCAGCAGCGAACAGGGGGCGGGGGAGACCCAGTACTTC CASSEQGAGETQYF TRBJ2-5 once TRBD1 TRBV11-3
TGCGCCAGCAGCTTGGACGACATATATGGAAACACCATATATTTT CASSLDDIYGNTIYF TRBJ1-3 NA NA TRBV5-1
TGTGCCAGCTCACCGCAGGGGAGGGTTAGCACTGAAGCTTTCTTT CASSPQGRVSTEAFF TRBJ1-1 NA NA TRBV18
TGCGCCAGCAGCATCGCCAGGGGGTCTGGAAACACCATATATTTT CASSIARGSGNTIYF TRBJ1-3 NA TRBD1 TRBV5-1
TGTGCCAGCAGTTACTTTCTAACTCAGCCCCAGCATTTT CASSYFLTQPQHF TRBJ1-5 NA NA TRBV6-5
TGTGCCAGCACGCAGGATCGTGGCAATCAGCCCCAGCATTTT CASTQDRGNQPQHF TRBJ1-5 NA NA TRBV6-1
TGCGCCAGCAGCTACGGACGGGACTACGAGCAGTACTTC CASSYGRDYEQYF TRBJ2-7 few NA TRBV5-1
TGTGCCAGCGGGGCGGGACAGGGCTCCTACGAGCAGTACTTC CASGAGQGSYEQYF TRBJ2-7 NA TRBD1 TRBV19
TGTGCCAGTAGTATCGGGACATACTATGGCTACACCTTC CASSIGTYYGYTF TRBJ1-2 NA NA TRBV19
TGTGCCAGCAGCTTAGACAGGCCAAGAACAGATACGCAGTATTTT CASSLDRPRTDTQYF TRBJ2-3 NA NA TRBV7-8
TGTGCCAGTAGTACCCTCCAGGGATCTACTAATGAAAAACTGTTTTTT CASSTLQGSTNEKLFF TRBJ1-4 NA NA TRBV19
TGTGCCAGCAGTCCAGGGACAGGGGCTGGAAACACCATATATTTT CASSPGTGAGNTIYF TRBJ1-3 NA TRBD1 TRBV6-6